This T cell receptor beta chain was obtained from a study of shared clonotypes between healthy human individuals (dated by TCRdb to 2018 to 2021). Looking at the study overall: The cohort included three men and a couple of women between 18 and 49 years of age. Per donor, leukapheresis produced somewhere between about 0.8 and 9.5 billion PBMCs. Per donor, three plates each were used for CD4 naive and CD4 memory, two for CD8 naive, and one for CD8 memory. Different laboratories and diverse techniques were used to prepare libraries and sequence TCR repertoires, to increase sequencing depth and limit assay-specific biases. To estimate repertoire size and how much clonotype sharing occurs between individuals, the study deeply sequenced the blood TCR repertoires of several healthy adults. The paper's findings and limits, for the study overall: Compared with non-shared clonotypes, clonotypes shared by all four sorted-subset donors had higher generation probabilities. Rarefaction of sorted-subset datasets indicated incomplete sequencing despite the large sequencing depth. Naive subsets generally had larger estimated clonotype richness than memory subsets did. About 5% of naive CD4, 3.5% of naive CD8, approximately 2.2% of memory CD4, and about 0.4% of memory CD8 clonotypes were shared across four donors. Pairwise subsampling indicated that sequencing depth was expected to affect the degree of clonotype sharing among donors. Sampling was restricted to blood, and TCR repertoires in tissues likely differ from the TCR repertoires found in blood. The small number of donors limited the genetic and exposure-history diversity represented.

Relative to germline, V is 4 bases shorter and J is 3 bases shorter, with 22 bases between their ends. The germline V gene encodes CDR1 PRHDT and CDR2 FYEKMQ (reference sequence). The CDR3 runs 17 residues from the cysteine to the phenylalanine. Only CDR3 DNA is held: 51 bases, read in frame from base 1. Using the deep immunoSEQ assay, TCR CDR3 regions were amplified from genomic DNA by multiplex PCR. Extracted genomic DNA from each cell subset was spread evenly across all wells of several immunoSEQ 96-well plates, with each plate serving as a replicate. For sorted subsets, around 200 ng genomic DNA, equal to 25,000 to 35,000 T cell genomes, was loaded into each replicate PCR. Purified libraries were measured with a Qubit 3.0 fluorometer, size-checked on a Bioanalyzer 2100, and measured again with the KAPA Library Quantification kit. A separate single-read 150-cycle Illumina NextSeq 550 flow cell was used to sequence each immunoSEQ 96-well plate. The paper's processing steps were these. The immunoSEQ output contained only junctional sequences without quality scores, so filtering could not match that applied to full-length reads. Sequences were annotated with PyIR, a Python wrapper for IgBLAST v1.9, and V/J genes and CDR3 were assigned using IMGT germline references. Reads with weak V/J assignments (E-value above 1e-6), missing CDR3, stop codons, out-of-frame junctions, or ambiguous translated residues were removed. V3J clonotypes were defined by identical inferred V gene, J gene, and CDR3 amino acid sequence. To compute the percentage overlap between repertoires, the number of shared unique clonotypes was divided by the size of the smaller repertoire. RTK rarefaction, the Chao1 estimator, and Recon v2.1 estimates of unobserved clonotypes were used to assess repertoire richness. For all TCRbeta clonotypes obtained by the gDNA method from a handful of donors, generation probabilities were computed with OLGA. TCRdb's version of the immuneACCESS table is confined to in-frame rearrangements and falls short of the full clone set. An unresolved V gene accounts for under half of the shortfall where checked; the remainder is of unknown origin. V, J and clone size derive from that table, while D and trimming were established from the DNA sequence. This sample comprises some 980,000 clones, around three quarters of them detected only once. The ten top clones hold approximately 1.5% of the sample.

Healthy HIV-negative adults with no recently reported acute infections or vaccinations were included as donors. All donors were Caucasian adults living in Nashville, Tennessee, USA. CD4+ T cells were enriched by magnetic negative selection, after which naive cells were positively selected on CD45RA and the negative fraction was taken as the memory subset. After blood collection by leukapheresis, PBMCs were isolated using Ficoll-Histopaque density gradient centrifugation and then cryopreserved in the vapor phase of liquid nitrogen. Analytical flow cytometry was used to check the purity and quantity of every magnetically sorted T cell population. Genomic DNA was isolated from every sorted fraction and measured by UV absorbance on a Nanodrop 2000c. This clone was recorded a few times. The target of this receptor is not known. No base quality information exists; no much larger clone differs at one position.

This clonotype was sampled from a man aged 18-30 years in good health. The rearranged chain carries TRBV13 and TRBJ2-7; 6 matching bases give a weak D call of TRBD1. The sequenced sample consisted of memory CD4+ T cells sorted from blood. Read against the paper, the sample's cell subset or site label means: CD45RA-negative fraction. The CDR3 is CASSSASKPGQDYEQYF. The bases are TGTGCCAGCAGCTCGGCTTCCAAACCGGGACAAGACTACGAGCAGTACTTC.